A selection of T cell receptor beta chains follows, all from one sample in a study of prognosis after radiotherapy for stage I lung cancer. TCRdb reanalysed the multiplex PCR reads using MiXCR and keeps one entry per CDR3 protein. The profile shows around 51,000 distinct CDR3 sequences, roughly 36% of them singletons. The sample consisted of PBMCs, taken before or after stereotactic body radiation therapy (not recorded which). The receptors derive from a donor of 50 years or more with non-small cell lung cancer. CDR3s include the opening cysteine and the closing phenylalanine or tryptophan. Each record gives: J gene, V gene, clone size, D gene, CDR3 DNA, CDR3 protein. A D gene is named only where the DNA matches it firmly. Some rows have no size entry. The others give once, few or many, or a class for an expanded clone.

TRBJ2-2	TRBV6-2/TRBV6-3	many	-	TGTGCCAGCAGTTACTACGTTCGGGCCGGGGAGCTGTTTTTT	CASSYYVRAGELFF
TRBJ2-1	TRBV11-2	many	-	TGTGCCAGCAGCTTAGAGCGGTATGTCAATGAGCAGTTCTTC	CASSLERYVNEQFF
TRBJ2-1	TRBV7-3	many	-	TGTGCCAGCAGCTTGGGACCCAACAATGAGCAGTTCTTC	CASSLGPNNEQFF
TRBJ2-2	TRBV5-1	many	-	TGCGCCAGCAGTACAACCGGGGAGCTGTTTTTT	CASSTTGELFF
TRBJ1-3	TRBV12-3/TRBV12-4	many	-	TGTGCCAGCAGTTTTGGGCCAGGCGGCTCTGGAAACACCATATATTTT	CASSFGPGGSGNTIYF
TRBJ1-2	TRBV28	many	-	TGTGCCAGTACCGGGACTGGAGGGAACTATGGCTACACCTTC	CASTGTGGNYGYTF
TRBJ1-4	TRBV4-2	many	-	TGTGCCAGCAGCCCACAGATCCTAAGTGAAAAACTGTTTTTT	CASSPQILSEKLFF
TRBJ1-5	TRBV20-1	many	TRBD1	TGCAGTGCTAGCCTTTCAGGGGGCCAGCCCCAGCATTTT	CSASLSGGQPQHF
TRBJ2-1	TRBV24-1	many	-	TGTGCCACCAGTGGCGGGCAGTGGTCGGGGAATGAGCAGTTCTTC	CATSGGQWSGNEQFF
TRBJ1-2	TRBV5-8	many	TRBD1	TGTGCCAGCAGCTTGAAACAGGGGGCTGGAGGCTACACCTTC	CASSLKQGAGGYTF
TRBJ1-3	TRBV2	many	TRBD1	TGTGCCAGCAGTGGACAGGGATCATACACCATATATTTT	CASSGQGSYTIYF
TRBJ2-2	TRBV11-1	-	TRBD1	TGCGCCAGCAGCTTAATGGGGACAGGGCCCCAGGGCGGGGAGCTGTTTTTT	CASSLMGTGPQGGELFF
TRBJ1-2	TRBV3-2	many	-	TGTGCCAGCAGCCATTGCGTGGGCAGACTTTCTAACTATGGCTACACCTTC	CASSHCVGRLSNYGYTF
TRBJ2-6	TRBV6-1	many	-	TGTGCCAGCCGGTCATCGAGGGCCTCTGGGGCCAACGTCCTGACTTTC	CASRSSRASGANVLTF
TRBJ1-4	TRBV6-1	many	-	TGTGCCAGCAGTGTTGCAGGGAGGAATGAAAAACTGTTTTTT	CASSVAGRNEKLFF
TRBJ2-7	TRBV15	many	-	TGTGCCACCAGCAGATCCAGGCACTACGAGCAGTACTTC	CATSRSRHYEQYF
TRBJ1-2	TRBV7-8	once	-	TGTGCCAGCAGCCCCTTACGGGGCGCTAGTGGCTACACCTTC	CASSPLRGASGYTF
TRBJ1-1	TRBV5-1	many	-	TGCGCCAGCAGCCCGGGCTGGGGCAATTTTCCTGAAGCTTTCTTT	CASSPGWGNFPEAFF
TRBJ2-2	TRBV6-1	-	TRBD1	TGTGTCAGCAGTGGAGTAACAGGGGTTAGAGACACCGGGGAGTTGTTTTTT	CVSSGVTGVRDTGELFF
TRBJ1-1	TRBV6-1	many	-	TGTGCCAGCAGTGCCCCGGGGGGTTACTTGGTAGCTTTCTTT	CASSAPGGYLVAFF
TRBJ2-7	TRBV13	many	-	TGTGCCAGCAGCCAGATCAGGGGATACGAGCAGTACTTC	CASSQIRGYEQYF
TRBJ2-1	TRBV5-1	many	TRBD2	TGCGCCAGCAGCTGGGGACTAGCGGGGTACAATGAGCAGTTCTTC	CASSWGLAGYNEQFF
TRBJ1-4	TRBV24-1	many	-	TGTGCCACCAGTGATTTCCGCAAGAAAAGGGGGGGGGAGTTGAAACTGTTTTTT	CATSDFRKKRGGELKLFF
TRBJ1-6	TRBV19	many	-	TGTGCCAGTAGTACCCGACCTAATTCACCCCTCCACTTT	CASSTRPNSPLHF
TRBJ1-1	TRBV7-2	many	-	TGTGCCAGCAGCCTCCGGGGTTCGTCCCTCGAAACTTTCTTT	CASSLRGSSLETFF
TRBJ1-1	TRBV9	-	-	TGTGCCAGCAGCGTATCTGTGGGGATGTCGGGCACTGAAGCTTTCTTT	CASSVSVGMSGTEAFF
TRBJ1-2	TRBV6-1	-	-	TGTGCCAGCACCCTCTGGGGAAAGAGTCCCTCGAAACGGTATGGCTACACATTC	CASTLWGKSPSKRYGYTF
TRBJ2-5	TRBV6-5	many	-	TGTGCCAGCAGTTACTTGGGGGGACAGACCCAGTACTTC	CASSYLGGQTQYF
TRBJ2-1	TRBV9	many	TRBD1	TGTGCCAGCAGCGCGGGACAGGGGTCCTACAATGAGCAGTTCTTC	CASSAGQGSYNEQFF
TRBJ2-3	TRBV7-2	many	TRBD1	TGTGCCACACAGGGGGCTGGTACGCAGTATTTT	CATQGAGTQYF
TRBJ2-1	TRBV20-1	many	-	TGCAGTGCCAGGGGGGGGGAGACCTACAATGAGCAGTTCTTC	CSARGGETYNEQFF
TRBJ2-1	TRBV24-1	-	-	TGTGCCACCAGCGATCCTTCAACGAGGGGGGGTAGCTCCTACAATGAGCAGCTCTTC	CATSDPSTRGGSSYNEQLF
TRBJ2-1	TRBV6-9	-	TRBD2	TGTGCCGGCAGTTGGGACGTAGCGGGAGAGCCTACCTACAATGAGCAGTTCTTC	CAGSWDVAGEPTYNEQFF
TRBJ1-1	TRBV27	many	-	TGTGCCAGCAGACTAACCGGGACAAGGAACACTGAAGCTTTCTTT	CASRLTGTRNTEAFF
TRBJ2-1	TRBV6-9	-	-	TGTGCCAGCAGTTGGTTGGGTGAGCAGTTCTTC	CASSWLGEQFF
TRBJ2-7	TRBV11-2	-	-	TGTGCCAGCAGATTAGATACCGCAGGGGTCGAGCAGTACTTC	CASRLDTAGVEQYF
TRBJ2-5	TRBV7-2	many	TRBD1	TGTGCCAGCAGCCGAGACAGGGTCCAAGAGACCCAGTACTTC	CASSRDRVQETQYF
TRBJ1-2	TRBV7-2	-	-	TGTGCCAGCAGCCCCTACAGGCACAACTATGGCTACACCTTC	CASSPYRHNYGYTF
TRBJ2-5	TRBV27	many	-	TGTGCCAGCAGTTTATCGTTCACAATACGAGAGACCCAGTACTTC	CASSLSFTIRETQYF
TRBJ1-1	TRBV5-1	-	TRBD1	TGCGCCAGCAGCTTGACTAGGGGGGGCCTCCGGACAGGTGAAGCTTTATTT	CASSLTRGGLRTGEALF
TRBJ2-2	TRBV7-2	many	-	TGTGCCAGCAGCCCTTATGGTCAGTCCGGGGAGCTGTTTTTT	CASSPYGQSGELFF
TRBJ2-1	TRBV11-3	once	-	TGTGCCAGCGGCGCCCCGGCCCGGGACTTCGGAAGAGATGAGCAGTTCTTC	CASGAPARDFGRDEQFF
TRBJ1-5	TRBV6-1	-	-	TGTGCCAGTACTAGGTTGAGCAATCATCCCCATCATTTT	CASTRLSNHPHHF
TRBJ2-5	TRBV5-1	-	-	TGCGCCAGCAGCCCGGAACAGGTCCAAGAGACCCAGTACTTC	CASSPEQVQETQYF